The 27 T cell receptor beta chains listed next were all sequenced from one sample in a study of blood T cell repertoires in COVID-19. This table comes from immunoSEQ multiplex PCR, and its TCRdb copy is limited to in-frame clones, with some not included. The repertoire holds fewer than 100,000 clones, with more than 80% as singletons. Material for sequencing was peripheral blood. All receptors derive from a woman aged 70-85 years with acute or convalescent COVID-19.

The gene calls are TRBV11-2 and TRBJ1-5; D is undetermined. The CDR3 has 15 amino acids. With 1 base removed from V and 0 bases from J, the gap between germline ends came to 7 bases. Per germline, CDR1 SGHAT and CDR2 FQNNGV. DNA for the CDR3: TGTGCCAGCAGCTTAGGGGTAGCTAGCAATCAGCCCCAGCATTTT. Translated: CASSLGVASNQPQHF. Using reference TRBV11-2 and TRBJ1-5 for the parts outside the CDR3, the full variable domain is EAGVAQSPRYKIIEKRQSVAFWCNPISGHATLYWYQQILGQGPKLLIQFQNNGVVDDSQLPKDRFSAERLKGVDSTLKIQPAKLEDSAVYLCASSLGVASNQPQHFGDGTRLSIL.

The chain joins TRBV29-1 to TRBJ2-3; D gene ambiguous. Germline-derived CDR1 and CDR2 are SQVTM and ANQGSEA. V was cut by 5 bases and J by 4 bases, with 13 bases left in between. This CDR3 has 13 amino acids. The CDR3 DNA is TGCAGCGTTTCGCCTACAACAGCAGATACGCAGTATTTT. Translated, it gives CSVSPTTADTQYF.

V usage is TRBV4-1 and J usage is TRBJ1-1; no reliable D call. In germline, CDR1 is MGHRA, CDR2 YSYEKL. This CDR3 contains 14 residues. V lost 4 bases to trimming and J lost 1 base, with 10 bases between them. This chain's CDR3 is CASSPDTPNTEAFF. The CDR3 region has the DNA TGCGCCAGCAGCCCCGACACACCGAACACTGAAGCTTTCTTT.

Details on this clone: At one end the junction does not follow the germline gene, possibly because of a read error. J is TRBJ2-5 and V is TRBV9; the D gene is possibly TRBD1 (5 bases). The CDR3 runs 14 residues. Germline lookup yields CDR1 SGDLS and CDR2 YYNGEE. CDR3 coding DNA: TGTGCCAGCAGCGTCGCGACAGAGCAAGGGACCCAGTACTTC. Translation gives CASSVATEQGTQYF.

This sequence joins TRBV19 and TRBJ1-3; 7 bases align to TRBD1. This CDR3 comprises 15 residues. After removal of 9 bases from V and 0 bases from J, the junction contained 8 bases not matched to a gene. CDR1 is LNHDA and CDR2 is SQIVND in the germline V gene (reference sequence). The CDR3, as DNA: TGTGCCAGAAGAGAAGACAGGGTCTCTGGAAACACCATATATTTT. Its translation is CARREDRVSGNTIYF. The whole variable domain, filled in from reference TRBV19 and TRBJ1-3, reads DGGITQSPKYLFRKEGQNVTLSCEQNLNHDAMYWYRQDPGQGLRLIYYSQIVNDFQKGDIAEGYSVSREKKESFPLTVTSAQKNPTAFYLCARREDRVSGNTIYFGEGSWLTVV.

The gene calls are TRBV6-2 or TRBV6-3 and TRBJ1-1; a possible D gene is TRBD1 (5 bases). The CDR3 is made up of 15 amino acids. V lost 2 bases and J 1 base, leaving 11 bases between the germline ends. Per germline, CDR1 MNHEY and CDR2 SVGEGT. The CDR3 protein is CASSYIRQGNTEAFF. CDR3 DNA sequence: TGTGCCAGCAGTTACATTCGCCAGGGGAACACTGAAGCTTTCTTT.

The V gene is TRBV4-3, the J gene TRBJ2-3; TRBD1 matches 9 bases. This CDR3 has 18 residues. The junction had 11 bases not matched to a gene; V was cut back by 0 bases and J by 4 bases. Germline CDR1 LGHNA, CDR2 YSLEER. The CDR3 sequence: CASSQDGSGTGWADTQYF. The CDR3 coding sequence is TGCGCCAGCAGCCAAGATGGCTCCGGGACAGGGTGGGCAGATACGCAGTATTTT.

V gene TRBV5-6 combines with J gene TRBJ1-1, with D hard to call. CDR3 length: 13 amino acids. Between the trimmed V and J ends, which lost 2 bases and 6 bases, there was a span of 11 bases. CDR1 is SGHDT, CDR2 YYEEEE, per germline. CDR3 residues: CASSFGLPSEAFF. Written as DNA, the CDR3 is TGTGCCAGCAGCTTCGGACTTCCATCTGAAGCTTTCTTT.

The V and J genes are TRBV28 and TRBJ1-1; the match to TRBD1 covers 7 bases. With V trimmed by 4 bases and J by 4 bases, 9 bases remained unmatched. CDR1 MDHEN and CDR2 SYDVKM come from the germline V gene. The CDR3 totals 15 residues. The CDR3 coding sequence is TGTGCCAGCAGTTCACACACAGGGGTTGGCACTGAAGCTTTCTTT. Translated, it gives CASSSHTGVGTEAFF.

This clone was found once. The chain has TRBV28 and TRBJ2-3, with D tentatively TRBD1 (5 bases). V lost 4 bases to trimming and J lost 4 bases, with 21 bases between them. The CDR3 loop spans 17 amino acids. CDR1 MDHEN and CDR2 SYDVKM come from the germline V gene. The CDR3 protein is CASSSGHLGLGADTQYF. The CDR3, as DNA: TGTGCCAGCAGTTCCGGACACTTAGGTTTAGGTGCAGATACGCAGTATTTT.

A note on this clone: A junction end diverges from the germline sequence, so it may reflect a read error. This sample also contains other DNA sequences that code for the same CDR3. The chain couples TRBV19 to TRBJ2-3; a weak D match, TRBD2 (5 bases). The CDR3 runs to 14 residues. Germline CDR1 LNHDA, CDR2 SQIVND (reference sequence). CDR3 bases: TGTGCTAGTATGCCAAGAGGGCGGGTAGATACGCAGTATTTT. It yields the protein CASMPRGRVDTQYF.

The chain joins TRBV7-9 to TRBJ1-3; D unclear. CDR1 and CDR2 (germline): SEHNR, FQNEAQ (reference sequence). Trimming took off 3 bases at V and 4 bases at J, with 7 bases between the two ends. This CDR3 has 13 residues. The CDR3 sequence: CASSLKAGNTIYF. CDR3 sequence (DNA): TGTGCCAGCAGCTTGAAAGCGGGAAACACCATATATTTT.

The J gene is TRBJ1-3, the V gene TRBV4-2; D is unresolved. CDR1 and CDR2 (germline): LGHNA, YNFKEQ. V was trimmed by 0 bases and J by 0 bases, leaving 6 bases between them. CDR3 size: 15 residues. In DNA form, the CDR3 reads TGTGCCAGCAGCCAAGACAGGCTCTCTGGAAACACCATATATTTT. Translated, it gives CASSQDRLSGNTIYF.

This sequence joins TRBV5-8 and TRBJ1-3; 7 bases match TRBD1. V dropped 4 bases and J dropped 2; count of bases not matched to a gene: 6. Germline lookup yields CDR1 SGHTS and CDR2 YDEGEE. The CDR3 sequence is 15 residues long. CDR3 residues: CASSKTGNPGNTIYF. In DNA, the CDR3 is TGTGCCAGCAGCAAGACAGGGAACCCTGGAAACACCATATATTTT.

The chain recombines TRBV3-1 (or the pseudogene TRBV3-2) with TRBJ1-1, with 7 bases matching TRBD1. The CDR3 is 15 amino acids. The germline V gene has CDR1 LGHDT and CDR2 YNNKEL (reference sequence). The ends lost 4 bases at V and 3 bases at J; junction bases unmatched: 8. CDR3 nucleotides: TGTGCCAGCAGCCGGCCGGGACAGCTCGACACTGAAGCTTTCTTT. Translated: CASSRPGQLDTEAFF.

The rearrangement joins TRBV28 to TRBJ2-7; TRBD2 matches 12 bases. The junction had 7 bases not matched to a gene; V was cut back by 4 bases and J by 6 bases. There are 15 residues in the CDR3. Germline lookup yields CDR1 MDHEN and CDR2 SYDVKM. The CDR3 is CASSSPTSGSPEQYF. DNA for the CDR3: TGTGCCAGCAGTTCCCCGACTAGCGGGAGCCCCGAGCAGTACTTC.

The gene calls are TRBV28 and TRBJ1-5; TRBD1 matches 8 bases. CDR1 MDHEN and CDR2 SYDVKM come from the germline V gene. The V segment lost 6 bases and the J segment 0 bases; nucleotides outside the gene matches: 4. CDR3 length: 15 amino acids. The CDR3 coding sequence is TGTGCCAGCAGGCGGACAGGGTTTAGCAATCAGCCCCAGCATTTT. It translates to CASRRTGFSNQPQHF. Combining the CDR3 with reference TRBV28 and TRBJ1-5 gives the whole variable domain DVKVTQSSRYLVKRTGEKVFLECVQDMDHENMFWYRQDPGLGLRLIYFSYDVKMKEKGDIPEGYSVSREKKERFSLILESASTNQTSMYLCASRRTGFSNQPQHFGDGTRLSIL.

The genes are TRBV6-5 and TRBJ1-1; the match to TRBD1 covers 7 bases. Germline CDR1 and CDR2: MNHEY and SVGAGI. V trimming: 5 bases; J trimming: 5 bases; junction bases outside the gene matches: 11. This CDR3 is built from 15 residues. The CDR3 sequence: CASSLQGSVRTEAFF. The CDR3 bases are TGTGCCAGCAGTCTACAGGGGTCGGTGAGGACTGAAGCTTTCTTT.

The rearrangement links TRBV6-2 or TRBV6-3 to TRBJ2-5; perhaps TRBD2 as D (5 bases). This CDR3 has 15 amino acids. The germline V gene encodes CDR1 MNHEY and CDR2 SVGEGT. Trimming took off 0 bases at V and 5 bases at J, with 13 bases between the two ends. The CDR3, as DNA: TGTGCCAGCAGTTACTCGCCCCTAGCCGGCGAGACCCAGTACTTC. It yields the protein CASSYSPLAGETQYF.

The V gene is TRBV28, the J gene TRBJ2-4; D remains ambiguous. Germline CDR1 MDHEN, CDR2 SYDVKM. This CDR3 is built from 15 residues. The ends were cut back, 4 bases at V and 7 bases at J, with 17 bases in the middle. The CDR3: CASSSFLGFRNIQYF. For the CDR3, the DNA is TGTGCCAGCAGTTCTTTCCTCGGGTTTCGGAACATTCAGTACTTC. The full variable domain, completed using reference TRBV28 and TRBJ2-4, is DVKVTQSSRYLVKRTGEKVFLECVQDMDHENMFWYRQDPGLGLRLIYFSYDVKMKEKGDIPEGYSVSREKKERFSLILESASTNQTSMYLCASSSFLGFRNIQYFGAGTRLSVL.

The chain combines TRBV7-2 with TRBJ2-1; D not resolved. The CDR3 extends over 15 amino acids. In germline, CDR1 is SGHTA, CDR2 FQGNSA. Trimming stripped 0 bases from V and 6 bases from J, with 12 bases between. CDR3 DNA sequence: TGTGCCAGCAGCTTAGCAAGCTCCCCTTTCAATGAGCAGTTCTTC. Encoded protein: CASSLASSPFNEQFF.

This clone was detected once. The gene calls are TRBV3-1 (or the pseudogene TRBV3-2) and TRBJ2-5; tentative D call: TRBD2 (6 bases). Germline CDR1 and CDR2: LGHDT and YNNKEL (reference sequence). This CDR3 has 16 amino acids. Trimming stripped 3 bases from V and 2 bases from J, with 16 bases between. CDR3 sequence (DNA): TGTGCCAGCAGCCATTCCCCGGGGAGGTCTCAAGAGACCCAGTACTTC. It is translated as CASSHSPGRSQETQYF.

J is TRBJ1-1 and V is TRBV28; weak D call: TRBD1 (6 bases). The CDR3 consists of 15 residues. Trimming shortened V by 1 base and J by 0 bases, and 9 bases separated the two germline ends. CDR1 is MDHEN, CDR2 SYDVKM, per germline. The CDR3: CASSLLGQVNTEAFF. CDR3 nucleotide sequence: TGTGCCAGCAGTTTATTGGGACAAGTGAACACTGAAGCTTTCTTT.

The CDR3 coding sequence is TGCGCCAGCAGCAAAACAGGGAACCAAGAGACCCAGTACTTC. Translation gives CASSKTGNQETQYF. This chain links TRBV5-1 with TRBJ2-5; a possible D gene is TRBD1 (6 bases). The CDR3 runs 14 residues. CDR1 and CDR2 from the germline V gene are SGHRS and YFSETQ. V was pared by 4 bases and J by 0 bases, with 10 bases between.

The chain couples TRBV6-2 or TRBV6-3 to TRBJ1-2; D is perhaps TRBD1 (6 bases). The CDR3 length is 14 residues. Per germline, CDR1 MNHEY and CDR2 SVGEGT. Trimming stripped 0 bases from V and 4 bases from J, with 9 bases between. CDR3 bases: TGTGCCAGCAGTTACTCCAGAGGGGGCTATGGCTACACCTTC. Protein: CASSYSRGGYGYTF.

This clone was recorded a few times. This sequence joins TRBV6-5 and TRBJ2-2; D remains unclear. CDR3 size: 13 residues. The germline CDR1 and CDR2 sequences are MNHEY and SVGAGI. The V gene lost 6 bases and the J gene lost 5 bases, with 10 bases spanning the gap. DNA for the CDR3: TGTGCCAGCAGGCCAGGCTCTACCGGGGAGCTGTTTTTT. Translated, it gives CASRPGSTGELFF.

The chain employs TRBV18 and TRBJ2-1; D is possibly TRBD2 (5 bases). CDR3 length: 14 residues. V gave up 5 bases and J gave up 5 bases, with 13 bases separating them. CDR1 and CDR2 from the germline V gene are KGHSH and LQKENI. CDR3 amino acids: CASSILDGNNEQFF. The DNA of the CDR3 is TGTGCCAGCTCAATCCTTGACGGGAACAATGAGCAGTTCTTC.